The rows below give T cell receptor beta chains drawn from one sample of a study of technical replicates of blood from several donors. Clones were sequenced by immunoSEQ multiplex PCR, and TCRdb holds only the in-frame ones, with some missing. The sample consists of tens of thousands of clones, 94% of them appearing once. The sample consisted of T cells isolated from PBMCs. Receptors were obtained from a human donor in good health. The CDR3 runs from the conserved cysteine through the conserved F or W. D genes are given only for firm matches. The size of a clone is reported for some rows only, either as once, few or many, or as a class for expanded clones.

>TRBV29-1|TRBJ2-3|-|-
CSVEEVGWVGDTQYF
TGCAGCGTTGAAGAAGTCGGGTGGGTTGGAGATACGCAGTATTTT
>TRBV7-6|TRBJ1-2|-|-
CASSSLIKGDGYTF
TGTGCCAGCAGCTCGCTCATCAAGGGGGATGGCTACACCTTC
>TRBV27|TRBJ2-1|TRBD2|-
CASSGSGRDEQFF
TGTGCCAGCAGTGGCTCAGGGAGGGATGAGCAGTTCTTC
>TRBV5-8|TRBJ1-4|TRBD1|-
CARPGDRNEEKLFF
TGTGCCCGACCAGGGGACAGGAACGAAGAAAAACTGTTTTTT
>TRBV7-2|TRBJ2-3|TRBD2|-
CASSLVGGRANTDTQYF
TGTGCCAGCAGCTTAGTTGGCGGGAGGGCCAACACAGATACGCAGTATTTT
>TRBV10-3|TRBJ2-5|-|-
CAITQALTETQYF
TGTGCCATCACCCAGGCGCTCACGGAGACCCAGTACTTC
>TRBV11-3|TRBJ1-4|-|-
CASSLGRVNEKLFF
TGTGCCAGCAGCTTAGGACGGGTGAATGAAAAACTGTTTTTT
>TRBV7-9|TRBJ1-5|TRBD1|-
CASSYGQGNSQPQHF
TGTGCCAGCAGCTACGGACAGGGTAACAGTCAGCCCCAGCATTTT
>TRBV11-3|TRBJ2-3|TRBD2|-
CASSPVDSGPSTDTQYF
TGTGCCAGCAGCCCAGTTGATAGCGGGCCGAGCACAGATACGCAGTATTTT
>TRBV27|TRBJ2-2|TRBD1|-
CASSSFLGTGATGELFF
TGTGCCAGCAGTTCATTCCTTGGGACAGGGGCCACCGGGGAGCTGTTTTTT
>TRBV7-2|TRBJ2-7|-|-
CASSSRGVAPEQYF
TGTGCCAGCAGCTCCAGGGGCGTAGCTCCAGAGCAGTACTTC
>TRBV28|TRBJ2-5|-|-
CASSGQQETQYF
TGTGCCAGCAGCGGACAGCAAGAGACCCAGTACTTC
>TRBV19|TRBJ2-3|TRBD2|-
CASSPGGGPSTDTQYF
TGTGCCAGTAGCCCCGGGGGGGGGCCTAGCACAGATACGCAGTATTTT
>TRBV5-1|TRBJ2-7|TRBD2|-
CASSLRPYGLAASYEQYF
TGCGCCAGCAGCTTGAGACCGTATGGACTAGCGGCTTCCTACGAGCAGTACTTC
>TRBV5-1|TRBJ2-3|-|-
CASSVGYGGLTDTQYF
TGCGCCAGCAGCGTCGGATATGGCGGATTAACAGATACGCAGTATTTT
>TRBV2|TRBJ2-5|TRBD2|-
CASRPGTSGMGETQYF
TGTGCCAGCAGACCTGGGACTAGCGGGATGGGGGAGACCCAGTACTTC
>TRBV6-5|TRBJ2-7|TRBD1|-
CASSYSQQGYYEQYF
TGTGCCAGCAGTTACTCGCAACAGGGGTACTACGAGCAGTACTTC
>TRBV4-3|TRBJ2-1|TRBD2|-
CASSQNRRGLEQFF
TGCGCCAGCAGCCAAAATAGGAGGGGACTAGAGCAGTTCTTC
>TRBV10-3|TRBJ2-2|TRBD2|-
CAISESSGRASGELFF
TGTGCCATCAGTGAGTCAAGCGGGAGGGCCTCCGGGGAGCTGTTTTTT
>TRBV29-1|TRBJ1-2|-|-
CSVAGQGGGYTF
TGCAGCGTTGCCGGCCAGGGAGGCGGCTACACCTTC
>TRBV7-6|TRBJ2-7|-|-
CASSHPAETYEQYF
TGTGCCAGCAGCCACCCAGCGGAAACCTACGAGCAGTACTTC
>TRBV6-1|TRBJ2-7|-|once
CASSDATQRDTIYEQYF
TGTGCCAGCAGTGATGCCACCCAGAGGGACACTATCTACGAGCAGTACTTC
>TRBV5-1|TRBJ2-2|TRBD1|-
CASRPGTENTGELFF
TGCGCCAGCAGACCCGGGACAGAGAACACCGGGGAGCTGTTTTTT
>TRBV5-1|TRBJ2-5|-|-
CASSLNVGAVETQYF
TGCGCCAGCAGCTTGAATGTAGGGGCCGTGGAGACCCAGTACTTC
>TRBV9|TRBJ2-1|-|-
CASSYSGTPTIYNEQFF
TGTGCCAGCAGTTATTCCGGGACTCCCACTATCTACAATGAGCAGTTCTTC
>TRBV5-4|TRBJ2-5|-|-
CASSFSRDSQETQYF
TGTGCCAGCAGCTTCTCTCGCGACAGTCAAGAGACCCAGTACTTC
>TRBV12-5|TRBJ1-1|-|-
CASVDPTMNTEAFF
TGTGCTAGCGTAGACCCCACTATGAACACTGAAGCTTTCTTT
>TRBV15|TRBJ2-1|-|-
CATSRGLEGRDNEQFF
TGTGCCACCAGCAGAGGTTTGGAGGGACGGGACAATGAGCAGTTCTTC
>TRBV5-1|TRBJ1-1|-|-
CASSLGDGNTEAFF
TGCGCCAGCAGCCTCGGAGACGGTAACACTGAAGCTTTCTTT
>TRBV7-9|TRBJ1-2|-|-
CASSPAGLTNYGYTF
TGTGCCAGCAGCCCCGCAGGACTTACTAACTATGGCTACACCTTC
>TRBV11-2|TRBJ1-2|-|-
CASSLVDGNYGYTF
TGTGCCAGCAGCTTAGTAGACGGGAACTATGGCTACACCTTC
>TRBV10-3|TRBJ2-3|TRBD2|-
CATGTSGYASTDTQYF
TGTGCCACTGGGACTAGCGGGTATGCAAGCACAGATACGCAGTATTTT
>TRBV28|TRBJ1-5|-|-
CASRYINQPQHF
TGTGCCAGCAGGTACATCAATCAGCCCCAGCATTTT
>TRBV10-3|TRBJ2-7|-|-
CAISEIIGSSYEQYF
TGTGCCATCAGTGAGATCATCGGGAGCTCCTACGAGCAGTACTTC
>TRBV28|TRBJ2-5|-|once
CASSLTGGQTQYF
TGTGCCAGCAGTTTAACAGGTGGACAGACCCAGTACTTC
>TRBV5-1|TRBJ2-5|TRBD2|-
CASRKTSGTEETQYF
TGCGCCAGCAGAAAGACTAGCGGGACAGAAGAGACCCAGTACTTC